A single sample gave rise to the 6 T cell receptor beta chains below, sequenced in a study of T-cell memory formation after mild COVID-19. TCRdb reprocessed the 5' RACE reads via MiXCR and lists one record per CDR3 protein. The sample includes tens of thousands of distinct CDR3 sequences, roughly 13% seen only once; the top ten take 25% to 35%. The sequenced material came from PBMCs or a T cell subset sorted from them (not recorded which). The receptors stem from an adult woman who had mild COVID-19 (a few samples of this study predate the infection). Cell type and time point are not known.

J is TRBJ1-1 and V is TRBV4-2; D remains ambiguous. This CDR3 contains 15 residues. Germline V gene data show CDR1 as LGHNA and CDR2 as YNFKEQ. The V and J ends lost 1 base and 1 base respectively, with 10 bases between them. The CDR3 region is CASSQVASPNTEAFF. In DNA form, the CDR3 reads TGTGCCAGCAGCCAAGTCGCCAGCCCGAACACTGAAGCTTTCTTT.

This clonotype was counted between two and nine times. CDR3 in amino acids: CASSQSREQFF. In nucleotides, the CDR3 is TGTGCCAGCAGCCAATCGAGGGAGCAGTTCTTC. The rearrangement joins TRBV16 to TRBJ2-1; D gene ambiguous. The V end was cut by 0 bases, the J end by 10 bases, with 4 bases between. The CDR3 spans 11 residues. Germline V gene lookup returns CDR1 KGHSY and CDR2 FQNENV.

This clonotype was observed at least ten times. The chain employs TRBV7-2 and TRBJ2-7; 8 bases line up with TRBD2. CDR1 and CDR2 from the germline V gene are SGHTA and FQGNSA. CDR3 size: 16 residues. V trimming: 5 bases; J trimming: 4 bases; junction bases outside the gene matches: 13. Here the CDR3 DNA reads TGTGCCAGCAGCCCCCGTGGTAGCGGGGTGATTTACGAGCAGTACTTC. This sequence encodes CASSPRGSGVIYEQYF.

This clonotype was counted a few times. The V and J genes are TRBV12-3 or TRBV12-4 and TRBJ2-3; 9 nucleotides line up with TRBD1. The J segment lost 2 bases and the V segment lost 6 bases, leaving 6 bases of the junction unmatched. There are 15 residues in the CDR3. The CDR3 DNA sequence: TGTGCCAGCAGCCAGACAGGGGGTTTCACAGATACGCAGTATTTT. Translating it yields CASSQTGGFTDTQYF.

The chain combines TRBV9 with TRBJ2-1; no firm D call. Germline CDR1 reads SGDLS; CDR2 reads YYNGEE. The CDR3 runs 13 residues. Trimming removed 3 bases from V and 9 bases from J, with 13 bases in between. This CDR3 is CASSAYKWGEQFF. In DNA, the CDR3 is TGTGCCAGCAGCGCCTATAAGTGGGGTGAGCAGTTCTTC.

This sequence joins TRBV20-1 and TRBJ1-2; unclear D gene. Trimming shortened V by 0 bases and J by 4 bases, and 12 bases separated the two germline ends. The germline CDR1 and CDR2 sequences are DFQATT and SNEGSKA (reference sequence). The CDR3 contains 14 residues. The CDR3: CSARELGEGYGYTF. Written as DNA, the CDR3 is TGCAGTGCTAGAGAGCTTGGGGAGGGCTATGGCTACACCTTC.